These 3 T cell receptor beta chains were all obtained from the same sample, sequenced in a study of cytomegalovirus exposure and HLA in healthy donors. Vbeta (60) and Jbeta (13) primers were used in the PCR. Profiling relied on immunoSEQ multiplex PCR, and the TCRdb table lists in-frame clones only, not all of them. The profile shows over 100,000 clones, about four fifths of them singletons. Sequencing was done on a sample of PBMCs. The receptors originated from a young man in good health and CMV-seronegative.

The chain has TRBV28 and TRBJ2-3, with D perhaps TRBD2 (5 bases). The CDR3 is 14 amino acids. In germline, CDR1 is MDHEN, CDR2 SYDVKM. Trimming cost V 5 bases and J 2 bases, with 11 bases left between them. The CDR3 reads CASSNSGYTDTQYF. CDR3 DNA: TGTGCCAGCAGTAACAGCGGATACACAGATACGCAGTATTTT.

The J gene is TRBJ2-6, the V gene TRBV6-6; TRBD1 is a possible D gene (5 bases). The germline CDR1 and CDR2 sequences are MNHNY and SVGAGI (reference sequence). The CDR3 covers 16 residues. Trimming took 2 bases from V and 2 from J, leaving 10 bases between them. CDR3 DNA: TGTGCCAGCAGTTACCCGACAGTGCCTGGGGCCAACGTCCTGACTTTC. Its translation is CASSYPTVPGANVLTF.

The chain links TRBV4-2 to TRBJ1-2; TRBD1 matches 10 bases. Germline V gives CDR1 LGHNA, CDR2 YNFKEQ. The CDR3 is 16 residues long. V lost 4 bases and J lost 1; bases outside the gene matches: 6. The CDR3 sequence is CASSLTGGSVNYGYTF. DNA of the CDR3: TGTGCCAGCAGCCTGACAGGGGGCTCGGTTAACTATGGCTACACCTTC.